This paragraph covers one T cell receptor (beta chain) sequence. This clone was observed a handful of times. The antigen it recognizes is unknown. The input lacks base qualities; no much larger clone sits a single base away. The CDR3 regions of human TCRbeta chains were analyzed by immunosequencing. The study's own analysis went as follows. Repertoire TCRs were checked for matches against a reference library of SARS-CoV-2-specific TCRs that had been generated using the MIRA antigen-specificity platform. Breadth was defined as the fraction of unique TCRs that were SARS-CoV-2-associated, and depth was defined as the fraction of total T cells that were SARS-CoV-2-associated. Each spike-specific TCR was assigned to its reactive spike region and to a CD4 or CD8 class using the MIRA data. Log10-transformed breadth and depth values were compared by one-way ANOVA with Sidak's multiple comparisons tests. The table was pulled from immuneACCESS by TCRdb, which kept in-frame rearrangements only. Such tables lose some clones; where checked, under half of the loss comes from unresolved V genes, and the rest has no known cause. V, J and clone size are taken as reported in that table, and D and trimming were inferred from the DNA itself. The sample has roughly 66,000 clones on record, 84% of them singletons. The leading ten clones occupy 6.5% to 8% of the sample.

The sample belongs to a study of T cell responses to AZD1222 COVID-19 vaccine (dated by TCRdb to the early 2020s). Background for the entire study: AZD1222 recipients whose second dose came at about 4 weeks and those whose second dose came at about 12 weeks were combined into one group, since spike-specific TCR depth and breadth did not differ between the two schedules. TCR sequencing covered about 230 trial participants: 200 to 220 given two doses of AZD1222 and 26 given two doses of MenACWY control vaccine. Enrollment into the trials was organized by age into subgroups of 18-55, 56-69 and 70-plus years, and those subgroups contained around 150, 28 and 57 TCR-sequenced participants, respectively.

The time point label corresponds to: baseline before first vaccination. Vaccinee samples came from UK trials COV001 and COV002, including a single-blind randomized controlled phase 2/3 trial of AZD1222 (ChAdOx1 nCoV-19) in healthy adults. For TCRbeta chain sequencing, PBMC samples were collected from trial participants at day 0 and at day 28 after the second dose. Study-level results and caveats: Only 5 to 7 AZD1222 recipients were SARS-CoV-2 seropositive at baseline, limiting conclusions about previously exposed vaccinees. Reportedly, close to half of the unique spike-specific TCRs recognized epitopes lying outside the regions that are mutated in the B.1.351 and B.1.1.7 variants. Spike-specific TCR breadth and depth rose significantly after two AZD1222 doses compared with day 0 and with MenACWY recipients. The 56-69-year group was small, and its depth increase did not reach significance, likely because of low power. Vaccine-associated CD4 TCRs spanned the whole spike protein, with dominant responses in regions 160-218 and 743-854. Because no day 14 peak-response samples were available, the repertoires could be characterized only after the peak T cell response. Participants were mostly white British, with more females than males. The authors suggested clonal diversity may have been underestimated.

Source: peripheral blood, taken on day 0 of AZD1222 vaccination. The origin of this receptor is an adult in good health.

The base sequence is TGTGCCAGCAGTTTGGGGGAACATCAGCCCCAGCATTTT. Its protein is CASSLGEHQPQHF. The sequence links TRBV12-3 or TRBV12-4 to TRBJ1-5; the D gene is possibly TRBD1, with 5 bases matching. CDR3 length: 13 amino acids, cysteine to phenylalanine. Only the CDR3 portion is preserved as DNA: 39 bases, with reading frame beginning at the first base. The junction carries 8 bases between V and J, which are trimmed by 3 bases and 5 bases respectively.